This T cell receptor (beta chain) was documented in a study of shared clonotypes between healthy human individuals. The CDR3 has 15 amino acids. Germline V gene sequence: CDR1 SGHAT, CDR2 FQNNGV. V was pared by 4 bases and J by 6 bases, with 8 bases of the junction left unmatched. Sequencing was performed with immunoSEQ multiplex PCR; in TCRdb, only in-frame clones are kept and a portion is missing. The sample contains around 510,000 clones, more than 95% of which appear only once. The TCR was taken from a woman between 25 and 40 years old in good health. The source material was naive CD4+ T cells sorted from blood. Subset indicated: CD45RA+ positively selected. This rearrangement joins TRBV11-2 to TRBJ2-2; 7 bases are a match to TRBD1. For the CDR3, the DNA is TGTGCCAGCAGCTCGGGACAGCCTGGAGCCGGGGAGCTGTTTTTT. Amino acid sequence: CASSSGQPGAGELFF.